This T cell receptor beta chain appears in the sequencing data of a study of cytomegalovirus exposure and HLA in healthy donors. Looking at the study overall: Roughly 80% of approximately 400 genotyped donors fell in the Caucasian-associated ancestry cluster.

On this clone itself: Its antigen is unknown.

Points from the study as a whole: Judged likely to be a sequencing artifact was a cluster of highly shared sequence variants. HLA allele associations emerged for roughly 17,000 TCR beta sequences in a later analysis, at 0.05 false discovery rate. Beyond CMV serostatus, there was no information to go on about immune exposure.

Use of 60 Vbeta and 13 Jbeta primers characterized the PCR. Data came from immunoSEQ multiplex PCR; TCRdb stores just in-frame clones and leaves some out. Among 150,000 to 200,000 clones listed, under 70% were seen once. The sequence was collected from a middle-aged woman in good health and CMV-seropositive. Sequenced material: PBMCs.

The CDR3 sequence: CASRELESTDTQYF. Written as DNA, the CDR3 is TGTGCCAGCAGAGAACTCGAGAGCACAGATACGCAGTATTTT. The rearrangement links TRBV9 to TRBJ2-3; unclear D gene. Germline V gene sequence: CDR1 SGDLS, CDR2 YYNGEE. The CDR3 runs to 14 residues. Trimming pared 5 bases from V and 0 bases from J, leaving 10 bases between.